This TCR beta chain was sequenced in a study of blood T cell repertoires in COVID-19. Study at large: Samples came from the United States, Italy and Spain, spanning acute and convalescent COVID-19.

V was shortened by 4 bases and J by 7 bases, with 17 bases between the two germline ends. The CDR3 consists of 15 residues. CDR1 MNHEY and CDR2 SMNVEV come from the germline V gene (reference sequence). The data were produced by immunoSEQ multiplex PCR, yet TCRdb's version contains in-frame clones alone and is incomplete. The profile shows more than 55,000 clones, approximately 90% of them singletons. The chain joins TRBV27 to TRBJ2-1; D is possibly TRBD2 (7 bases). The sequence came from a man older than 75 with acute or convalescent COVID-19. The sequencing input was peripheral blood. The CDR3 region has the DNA TGTGCCAGCAGTTCCCTGGGGGGGCATGAGAATGAGCAGTTCTTC. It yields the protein CASSSLGGHENEQFF.